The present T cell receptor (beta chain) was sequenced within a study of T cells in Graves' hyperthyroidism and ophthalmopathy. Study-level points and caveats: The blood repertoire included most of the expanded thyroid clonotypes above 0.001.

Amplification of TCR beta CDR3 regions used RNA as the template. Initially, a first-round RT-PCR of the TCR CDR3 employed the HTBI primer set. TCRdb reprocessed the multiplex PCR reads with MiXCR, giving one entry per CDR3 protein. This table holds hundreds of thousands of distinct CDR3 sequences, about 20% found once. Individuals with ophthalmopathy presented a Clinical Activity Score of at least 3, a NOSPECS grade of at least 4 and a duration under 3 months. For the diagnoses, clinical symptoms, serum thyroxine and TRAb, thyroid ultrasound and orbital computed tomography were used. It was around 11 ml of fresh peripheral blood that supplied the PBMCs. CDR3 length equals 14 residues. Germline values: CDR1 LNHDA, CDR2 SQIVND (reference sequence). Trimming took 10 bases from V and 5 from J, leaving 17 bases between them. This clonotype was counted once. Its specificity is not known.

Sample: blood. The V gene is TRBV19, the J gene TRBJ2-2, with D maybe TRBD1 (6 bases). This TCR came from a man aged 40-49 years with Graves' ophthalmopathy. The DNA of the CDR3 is TGTGCCACCAAACCCCCCAGGGGTACCGGGGAGCTGTTTTTT. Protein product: CATKPPRGTGELFF.